Sequencing of this T cell receptor beta chain was carried out in a study of regulatory T cells in long-lasting Graves disease. HTBI primers from iRepertoire and Arm-PCR of CDR3 regions yielded the TCR beta libraries. Each CDR3 protein gets one entry after TCRdb re-called the multiplex PCR reads with MiXCR. The sample holds hundreds of thousands of distinct CDR3 sequences, 15% to 20% seen once. The time point here: newly diagnosed GD, antithyroid drugs for less than 3 months. With RNA extracted from PBMCs as input, the TCR library was made. Graves' disease diagnosis used American Thyroid Association guidelines. The V end lost 3 bases, the J end lost 3 bases, and 8 bases lay between the germline ends. CDR1 LGHDT and CDR2 YNNKEL come from the germline V gene (reference sequence). This CDR3 is 14 amino acids long. The data also belong to a second study, concerning T cells in Graves' hyperthyroidism and ophthalmopathy. From that report: Lactation, pregnancy, other autoimmune disease or uncontrolled infection excluded patients.

The sequencing used peripheral blood mononuclear cells (PBMCs), collected at new diagnosis, from a patient treated with antithyroid drugs. The receptor was isolated from a young woman with Graves disease. J is TRBJ2-2 and V is TRBV3-1; D unclear. CDR3 residues: CASSHLGYTGELFF. For the CDR3, the DNA is TGTGCCAGCAGCCATTTGGGCTACACCGGGGAGCTGTTTTTT.